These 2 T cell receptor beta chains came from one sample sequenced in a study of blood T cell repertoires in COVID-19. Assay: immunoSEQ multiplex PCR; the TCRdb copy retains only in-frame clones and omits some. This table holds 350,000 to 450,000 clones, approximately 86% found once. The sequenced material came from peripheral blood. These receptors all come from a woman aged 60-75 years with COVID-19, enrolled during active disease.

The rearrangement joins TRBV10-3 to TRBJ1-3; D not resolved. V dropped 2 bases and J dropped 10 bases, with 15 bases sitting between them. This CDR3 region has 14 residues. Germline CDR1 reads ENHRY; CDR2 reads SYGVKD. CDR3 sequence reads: CAISEEPDLMTIYF. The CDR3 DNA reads TGTGCCATCAGTGAGGAGCCGGACTTGATGACCATATATTTT.

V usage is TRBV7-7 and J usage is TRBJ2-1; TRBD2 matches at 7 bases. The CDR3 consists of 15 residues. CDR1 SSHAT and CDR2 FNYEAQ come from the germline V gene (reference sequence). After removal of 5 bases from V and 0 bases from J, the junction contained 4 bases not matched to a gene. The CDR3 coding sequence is TGTGCCAGCAGCCAGGGACTAATCTCCTACAATGAGCAGTTCTTC. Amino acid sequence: CASSQGLISYNEQFF.